This TCR beta chain appears in the sequencing data of a study of cytotoxic CD8 clonotypes in ibrutinib-treated CLL. Study at large: Around 25 partial and 2 complete responses; at median roughly 68 months, around 14 remitted, some twelve progressed.

The method was immunoSEQ multiplex PCR; TCRdb's version includes in-frame clones alone and lacks a portion of them. This table has 130,000 or so clones, 80% to 90% appearing once. Germline CDR1 LNHDA, CDR2 SQIVND (reference sequence). This CDR3 spans 13 amino acids. The junction had 10 bases not matched to a gene; V was cut back by 6 bases and J by 9 bases. Sequenced here: PBMCs, sampled after 24 months of ibrutinib treatment. The genes are TRBV19 and TRBJ2-7; 8 bases fit TRBD1. This TCR came from a human donor with chronic lymphocytic leukemia. CDR3 loop: CASSPGTGGMQYF. The CDR3 bases are TGTGCCAGTAGCCCGGGGACAGGTGGCATGCAGTACTTC.